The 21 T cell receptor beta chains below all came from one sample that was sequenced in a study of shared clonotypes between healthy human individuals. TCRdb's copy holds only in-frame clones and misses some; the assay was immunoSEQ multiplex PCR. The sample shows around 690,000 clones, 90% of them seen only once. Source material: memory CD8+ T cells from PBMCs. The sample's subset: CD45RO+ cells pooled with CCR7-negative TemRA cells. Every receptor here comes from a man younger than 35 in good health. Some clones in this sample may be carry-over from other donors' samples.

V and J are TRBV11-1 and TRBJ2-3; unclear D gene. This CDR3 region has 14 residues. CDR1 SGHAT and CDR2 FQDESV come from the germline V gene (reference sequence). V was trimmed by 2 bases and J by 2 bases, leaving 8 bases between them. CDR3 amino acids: CASSLPAYTDTQYF. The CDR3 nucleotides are TGTGCCAGCAGCTTACCCGCGTACACAGATACGCAGTATTTT.

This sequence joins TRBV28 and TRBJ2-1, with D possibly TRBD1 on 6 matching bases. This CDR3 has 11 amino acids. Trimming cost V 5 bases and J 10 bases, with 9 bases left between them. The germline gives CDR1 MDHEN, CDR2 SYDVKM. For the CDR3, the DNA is TGTGCCAGCAGTCCCGACAGGGAGCAGTTCTTC. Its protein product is CASSPDREQFF. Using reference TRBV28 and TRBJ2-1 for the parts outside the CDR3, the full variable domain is DVKVTQSSRYLVKRTGEKVFLECVQDMDHENMFWYRQDPGLGLRLIYFSYDVKMKEKGDIPEGYSVSREKKERFSLILESASTNQTSMYLCASSPDREQFFGPGTRLTVL.

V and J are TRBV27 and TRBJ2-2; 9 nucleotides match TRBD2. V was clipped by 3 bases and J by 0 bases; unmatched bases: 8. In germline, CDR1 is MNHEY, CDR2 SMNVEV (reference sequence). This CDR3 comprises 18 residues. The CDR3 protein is CASSFLTLAGSNTGELFF. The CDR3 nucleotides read TGTGCCAGCAGTTTTTTAACGCTAGCGGGGTCGAACACCGGGGAGCTGTTTTTT.

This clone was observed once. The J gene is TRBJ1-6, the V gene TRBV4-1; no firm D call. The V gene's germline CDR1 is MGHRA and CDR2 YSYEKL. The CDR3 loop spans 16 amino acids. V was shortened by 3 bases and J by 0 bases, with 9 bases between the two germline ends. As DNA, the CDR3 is TGCGCCAGCAGCCAGGCCGGGCCCTCCTATAATTCACCCCTCCACTTT. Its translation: CASSQAGPSYNSPLHF.

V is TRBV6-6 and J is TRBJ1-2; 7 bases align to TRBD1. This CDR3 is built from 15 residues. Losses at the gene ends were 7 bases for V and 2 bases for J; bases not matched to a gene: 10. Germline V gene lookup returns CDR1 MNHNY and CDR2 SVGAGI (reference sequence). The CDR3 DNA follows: TGTGCCAGCACCAAGGGGGCTCTTTACAACTATGGCTACACCTTC. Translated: CASTKGALYNYGYTF.

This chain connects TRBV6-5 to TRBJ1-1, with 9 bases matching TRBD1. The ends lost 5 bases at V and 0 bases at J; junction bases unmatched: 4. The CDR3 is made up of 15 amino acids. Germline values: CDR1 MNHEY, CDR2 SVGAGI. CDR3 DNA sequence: TGTGCCAGCAGTCCGGGACAGGGACTGAACACTGAAGCTTTCTTT. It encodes CASSPGQGLNTEAFF.

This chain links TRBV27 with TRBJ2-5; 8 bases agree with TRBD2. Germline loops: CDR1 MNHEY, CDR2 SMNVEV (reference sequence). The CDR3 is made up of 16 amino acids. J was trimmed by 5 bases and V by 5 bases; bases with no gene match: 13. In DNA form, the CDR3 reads TGTGCCAGCAGTGATATAAAGGTAGCGGGACTGGAGACCCAGTACTTC. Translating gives CASSDIKVAGLETQYF.

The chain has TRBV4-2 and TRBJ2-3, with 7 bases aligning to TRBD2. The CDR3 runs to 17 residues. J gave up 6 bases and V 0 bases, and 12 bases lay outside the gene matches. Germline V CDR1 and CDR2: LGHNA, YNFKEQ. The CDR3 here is CASSQEPVGGTVDTQYF. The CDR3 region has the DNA TGTGCCAGCAGCCAAGAGCCAGTCGGGGGGACGGTTGATACGCAGTATTTT.

The CDR3 loop is CASSLIPNNLGNNEQFF. The CDR3 DNA is TGTGCCAGCAGTTTAATACCTAACAATTTGGGAAACAATGAGCAGTTCTTC. The V call is TRBV27, the J call TRBJ2-1, with D unresolved. This CDR3 is built from 17 residues. CDR1 and CDR2 from the germline V gene are MNHEY and SMNVEV (reference sequence). V was cut by 2 bases and J by 5 bases, with 19 bases left in between.

As DNA, the CDR3 is TGTGCCATCAGTGGGCCGGAAACCTCCGCGACCTACGAGCAGTACTTC. Protein: CAISGPETSATYEQYF. The chain is built from TRBV10-3 and TRBJ2-7; D unclear. This CDR3 is built from 16 residues. Per the germline V gene, CDR1 is ENHRY and CDR2 is SYGVKD. Between the trimmed V and J ends, which lost 4 bases and 2 bases, there was a span of 18 bases.

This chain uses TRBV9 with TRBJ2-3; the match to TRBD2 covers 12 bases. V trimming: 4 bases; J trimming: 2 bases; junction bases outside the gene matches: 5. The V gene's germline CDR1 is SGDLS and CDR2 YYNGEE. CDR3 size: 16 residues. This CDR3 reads CASSPGLAGYTDTQYF. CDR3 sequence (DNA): TGTGCCAGCAGCCCTGGACTAGCGGGATACACAGATACGCAGTATTTT.

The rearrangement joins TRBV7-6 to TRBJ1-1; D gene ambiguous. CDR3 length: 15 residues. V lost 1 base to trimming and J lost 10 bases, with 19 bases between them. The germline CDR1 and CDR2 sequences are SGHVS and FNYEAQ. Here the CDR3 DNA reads TGTGCCAGCAGCTTAGTAGGGCACTCCACCGGCGGAGCTTTCTTT. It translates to CASSLVGHSTGGAFF.

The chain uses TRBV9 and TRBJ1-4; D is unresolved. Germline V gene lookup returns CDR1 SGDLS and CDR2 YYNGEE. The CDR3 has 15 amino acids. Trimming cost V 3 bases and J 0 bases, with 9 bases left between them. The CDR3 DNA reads TGTGCCAGCAGCGAATCCAGTGCAACTAATGAAAAACTGTTTTTT. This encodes CASSESSATNEKLFF.

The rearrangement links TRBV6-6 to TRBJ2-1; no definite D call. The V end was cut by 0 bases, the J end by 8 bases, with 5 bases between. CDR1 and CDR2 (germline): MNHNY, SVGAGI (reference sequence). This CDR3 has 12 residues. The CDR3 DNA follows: TGTGCCAGCAGTTACTCGGGCGATGAGCAGTTCTTC. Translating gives CASSYSGDEQFF.

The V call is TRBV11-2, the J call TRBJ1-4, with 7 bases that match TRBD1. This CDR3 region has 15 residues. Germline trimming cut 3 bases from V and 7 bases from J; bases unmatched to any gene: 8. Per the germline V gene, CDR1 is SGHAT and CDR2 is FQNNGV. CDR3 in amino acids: CASSLKGRGGEKLFF. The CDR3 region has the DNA TGTGCCAGCAGCTTGAAGGGCAGGGGGGGTGAAAAACTGTTTTTT.

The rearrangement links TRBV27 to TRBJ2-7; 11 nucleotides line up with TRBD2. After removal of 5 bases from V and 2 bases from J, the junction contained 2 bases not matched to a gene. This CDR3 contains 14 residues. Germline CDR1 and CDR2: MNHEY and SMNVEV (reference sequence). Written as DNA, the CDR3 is TGTGCCAGCAGTCCACTAGCGGGAGCCTACGAGCAGTACTTC. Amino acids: CASSPLAGAYEQYF.

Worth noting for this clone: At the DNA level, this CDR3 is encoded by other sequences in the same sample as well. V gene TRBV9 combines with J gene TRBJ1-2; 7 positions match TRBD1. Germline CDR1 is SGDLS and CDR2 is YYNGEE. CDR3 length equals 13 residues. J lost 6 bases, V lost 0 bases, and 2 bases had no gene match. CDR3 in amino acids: CASSVGQGDGYTF. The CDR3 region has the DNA TGTGCCAGCAGCGTAGGACAGGGCGATGGCTACACCTTC.

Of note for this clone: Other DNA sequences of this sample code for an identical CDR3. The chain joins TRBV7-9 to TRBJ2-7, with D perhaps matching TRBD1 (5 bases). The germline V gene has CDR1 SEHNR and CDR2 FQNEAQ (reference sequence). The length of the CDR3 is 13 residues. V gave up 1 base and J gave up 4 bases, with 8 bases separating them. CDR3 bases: TGTGCCAGCAGCTTAGTTGGGGCTTACGAGCAGTACTTC. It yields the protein CASSLVGAYEQYF.

The DNA for the CDR3 is TGTGCCACCAGCAGGTCGGACAGGGCCGATCAGCCCCAGCATTTT. Encoded protein: CATSRSDRADQPQHF. The V call is TRBV15, the J call TRBJ1-5, with TRBD1 matching over 8 bases. Unmatched junction bases numbered 6, after V lost 3 bases and J lost 5 bases. From germline, CDR1 is LNHNV and CDR2 YYDKDF (reference sequence). The CDR3 length is 15 residues. The complete variable domain, with remaining parts taken from reference TRBV15 and TRBJ1-5, reads DAMVIQNPRYQVTQFGKPVTLSCSQTLNHNVMYWYQQKSSQAPKLLFHYYDKDFNNEADTPDNFQSRRPNTSFCFLDIRSPGLGDTAMYLCATSRSDRADQPQHFGDGTRLSIL.

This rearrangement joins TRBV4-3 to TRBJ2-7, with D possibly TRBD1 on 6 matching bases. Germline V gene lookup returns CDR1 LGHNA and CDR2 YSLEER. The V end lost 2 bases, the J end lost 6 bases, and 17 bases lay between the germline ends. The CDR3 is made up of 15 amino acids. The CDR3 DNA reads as TGCGCCAGCAGCCAAAGACGACAGGTGATGACCGAGCAGTACTTC. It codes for CASSQRRQVMTEQYF.

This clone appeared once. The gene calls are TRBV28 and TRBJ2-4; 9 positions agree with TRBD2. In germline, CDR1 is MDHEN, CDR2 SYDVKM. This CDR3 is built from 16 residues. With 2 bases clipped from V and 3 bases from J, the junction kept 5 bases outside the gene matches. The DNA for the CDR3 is TGTGCCAGCAGTTTAATCCTAGCGGGATTCAAAAACATTCAGTACTTC. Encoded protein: CASSLILAGFKNIQYF.